The TCR delta chain described here comes from a study of gamma-delta T cells after stem cell transplantation. TCRdb re-processed the RT-PCR reads via CATT. The data contain over 2,000 delta-chain clones, roughly 40% of them singletons. With 0 bases removed from V and 0 bases from J, the gap between germline ends came to 14 bases. The CDR3 totals 19 residues. Germline values: CDR1 GEAIGNYY, CDR2 EKD. Sequenced material: gamma-delta T cells. This clonotype originated in a human donor. It is not recorded whose cells these are; they may come from a transplant donor. The rearrangement uses TRDV2 and TRDJ3; D uncertain. CDR3 nucleotides: TGTGCCTGTGACACCGGTGGCTCCTTAATCTCCTGGGACACCCGACAGATGTTTTTC. Protein sequence: CACDTGGSLISWDTRQMFF.